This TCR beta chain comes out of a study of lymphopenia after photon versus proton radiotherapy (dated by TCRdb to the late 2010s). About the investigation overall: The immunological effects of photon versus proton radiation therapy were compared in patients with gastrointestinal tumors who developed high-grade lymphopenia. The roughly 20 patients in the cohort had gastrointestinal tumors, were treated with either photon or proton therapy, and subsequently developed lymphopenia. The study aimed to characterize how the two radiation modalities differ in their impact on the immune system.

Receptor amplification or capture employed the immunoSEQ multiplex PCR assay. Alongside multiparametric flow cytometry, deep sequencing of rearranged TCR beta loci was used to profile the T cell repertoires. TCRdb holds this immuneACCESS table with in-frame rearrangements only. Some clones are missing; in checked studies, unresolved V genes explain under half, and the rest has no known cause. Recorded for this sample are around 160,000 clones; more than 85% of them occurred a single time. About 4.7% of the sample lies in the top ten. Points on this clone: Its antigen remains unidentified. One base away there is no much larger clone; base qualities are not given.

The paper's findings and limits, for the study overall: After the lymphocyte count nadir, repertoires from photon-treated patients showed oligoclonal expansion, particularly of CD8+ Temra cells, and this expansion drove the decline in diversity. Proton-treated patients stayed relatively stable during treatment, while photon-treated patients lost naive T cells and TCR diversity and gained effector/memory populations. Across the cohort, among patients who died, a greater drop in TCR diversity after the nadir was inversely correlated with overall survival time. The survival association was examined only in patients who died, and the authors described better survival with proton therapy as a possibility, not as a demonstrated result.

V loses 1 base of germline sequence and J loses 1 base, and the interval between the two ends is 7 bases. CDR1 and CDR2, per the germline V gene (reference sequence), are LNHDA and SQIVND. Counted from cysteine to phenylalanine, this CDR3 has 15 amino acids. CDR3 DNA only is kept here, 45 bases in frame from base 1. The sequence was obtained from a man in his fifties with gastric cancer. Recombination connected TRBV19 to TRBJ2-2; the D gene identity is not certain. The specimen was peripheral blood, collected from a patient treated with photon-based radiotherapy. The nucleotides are TGTGCCAGTAGTATAGTTTCAGGGAACACCGGGGAGCTGTTTTTT. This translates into CASSIVSGNTGELFF.